This entry concerns a single T cell receptor (beta chain). Its antigen remains unidentified. TCRdb processed the RT-PCR reads anew with MiXCR; each CDR3 protein has one entry. Of about 650,000 distinct CDR3 sequences in the sample, 15% to 19% were seen once. The data belong to a study of response to subunit inactivated influenza vaccine. General observations from the study: T cells newly recruited by each seasonal influenza vaccination are few, the authors suggested.

V lost 3 bases, J lost 2 bases, and 4 bases stayed unmatched. The CDR3 is 15 residues long. CDR1 is MDHEN, CDR2 SYDVKM, per germline. The sequence was obtained from a man aged 50 to 59 who received an inactivated influenza vaccine. The gene calls are TRBV28 and TRBJ2-7; 10 bases are a match to TRBD2. This material consisted of PBMCs from blood, taken 11 to 12 days after vaccination. For the CDR3, the DNA is TGTGCCAGCAGTTTCGTAGCGGGAGGAACCTACGAGCAGTACTTC. Its protein is CASSFVAGGTYEQYF.